This T cell receptor (beta chain) derives from a study of blood T cells in healthy people across ages. CDR1 and CDR2 (germline): MNHEY, SMNVEV (reference sequence). The CDR3 covers 15 residues. Unmatched junction bases numbered 6, after V lost 2 bases and J lost 2 bases. A second roughly 6 to 12 cycle PCR used barcoded and J-beta primers. TCRdb re-called the 5' RACE reads through MiXCR, storing one row per CDR3 protein. Of about 560,000 distinct CDR3 sequences listed, around a quarter were seen once; the top ten hold 3% to 4%. This sample also appeared in a second study, on T cells of mothers and their children.

Sequenced: blood. The chain recombines TRBV27 with TRBJ2-7; 7 bases map to TRBD2. This sequence was found in a boy aged 2 to 10 in good health. For the CDR3, the DNA is TGTGCCAGCAGTTTAAGGGAGGGTGGCCCCTACGAGCAGTACTTC. Its protein is CASSLREGGPYEQYF.